Sequencing of this T cell receptor beta chain was carried out in a study of blood T cell repertoires in COVID-19. This table comes from immunoSEQ multiplex PCR, and its TCRdb copy is limited to in-frame clones, with some not included. The profile shows about 99,000 clones, about 90% of them singletons. CDR3 length: 18 residues. V shed 0 bases and J shed 5 bases, with 23 bases lying between them. Germline V gene lookup returns CDR1 MNHEY and CDR2 SVGEGT. The receptor's source is a man aged 50 to 59 with COVID-19, enrolled during active disease. This chain joins TRBV6-2 or TRBV6-3 and TRBJ2-7; TRBD1 might be the D (5 bases). The sequenced material came from peripheral blood. The CDR3 DNA follows: TGTGCCAGCAGTTACTCGAGCTTACTTTTTTCAGGGTCGCACGAGCAGTACTTC. Translation gives CASSYSSLLFSGSHEQYF.